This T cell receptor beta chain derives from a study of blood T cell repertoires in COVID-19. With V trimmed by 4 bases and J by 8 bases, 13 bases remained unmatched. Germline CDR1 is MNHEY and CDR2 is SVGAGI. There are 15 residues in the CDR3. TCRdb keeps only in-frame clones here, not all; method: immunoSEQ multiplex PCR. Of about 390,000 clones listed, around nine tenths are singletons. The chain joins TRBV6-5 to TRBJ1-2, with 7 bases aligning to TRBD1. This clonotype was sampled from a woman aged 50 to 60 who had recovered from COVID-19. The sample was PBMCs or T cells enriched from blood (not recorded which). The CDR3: CASSSFQGVGEGYTF. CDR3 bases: TGTGCCAGCAGTTCTTTTCAGGGGGTGGGAGAAGGCTACACCTTC.